The T cell receptor (beta chain) described here comes from a study of blood T cell repertoires in COVID-19. Study-wide context: The study drew acute and convalescent COVID-19 samples from the United States, Italy and Spain. Sources were T cells, B-cell-depleted T cells, or PBMCs; the material itself was cDNA or gDNA.

This CDR3 comprises 14 residues. The germline CDR1 and CDR2 sequences are KGHDR and SFDVKD. V shed 4 bases and J 9 bases; nucleotides not matched to a gene: 6. Original methodology: From reference gene primer amplification, estimates of nucleated cell counts were derived. Sequencing used immunoSEQ multiplex PCR; TCRdb keeps in-frame clones, though not all of them. The V and J calls and clone size are taken from that table; D and trimming were inferred from the DNA. The sample yields 160,000 or so clones, around 90% seen once. The chain has TRBV24-1 and TRBJ2-1; 9 bases map to TRBD2. This receptor was obtained from a man aged 55 to 70 with active or convalescent COVID-19. Sequences were obtained from peripheral blood. The CDR3 here is CATSDSSGGPEQFF. Here the CDR3 DNA reads TGTGCCACCAGTGACTCCAGCGGGGGGCCTGAGCAGTTCTTC.